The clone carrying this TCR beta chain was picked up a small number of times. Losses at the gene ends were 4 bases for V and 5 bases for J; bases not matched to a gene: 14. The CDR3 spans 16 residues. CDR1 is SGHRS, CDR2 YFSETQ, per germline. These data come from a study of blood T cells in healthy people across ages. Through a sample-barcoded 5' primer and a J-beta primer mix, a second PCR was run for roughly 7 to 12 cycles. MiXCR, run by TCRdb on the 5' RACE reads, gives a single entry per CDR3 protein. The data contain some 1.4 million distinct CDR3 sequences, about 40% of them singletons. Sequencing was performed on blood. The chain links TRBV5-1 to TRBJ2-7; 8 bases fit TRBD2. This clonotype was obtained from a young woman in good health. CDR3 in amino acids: CASSDGAGGPMDEQYF. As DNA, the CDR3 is TGCGCCAGCAGCGATGGGGCGGGAGGCCCTATGGACGAGCAGTACTTC. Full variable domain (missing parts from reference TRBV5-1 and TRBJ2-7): KAGVTQTPRYLIKTRGQQVTLSCSPISGHRSVSWYQQTPGQGLQFLFEYFSETQRNKGNFPGRFSGRQFSNSRSEMNVSTLELGDSALYLCASSDGAGGPMDEQYFGPGTRLTVT.